The sequence of this TCR beta chain was determined in a study of blood T cell repertoires in COVID-19. At the level of the study: COVID-19 samples, acute and convalescent, were from the United States, Italy and Spain. T cells, B-cell-depleted T cells, or PBMCs supplied cDNA or gDNA.

In the study's own analysis: Using reference gene primer amplification, nucleated cell counts were estimated. The protocol was immunoSEQ multiplex PCR, while the TCRdb copy is restricted to in-frame clones and leaves out a portion. V, J and clone size derive from that table, while D and trimming were established from the DNA sequence. Here the sample spans 95,000 to 100,000 clones, less than 85% being singletons. V was shortened by 3 bases and J by 2 bases, with 10 bases between the two germline ends. The CDR3 consists of 14 residues. Germline CDR1 SGHRS, CDR2 YFSETQ. J is TRBJ2-3 and V is TRBV5-1; no clear D. The sequenced sample was peripheral blood. The receptor was isolated from a woman in her seventies with active or convalescent COVID-19. CDR3 sequence reads: CASSSVVHTDTQYF. The CDR3 region has the DNA TGCGCCAGCAGCTCAGTCGTACACACAGATACGCAGTATTTT.